This T cell receptor beta chain was identified in a study of cytomegalovirus exposure and HLA in healthy donors (dated by TCRdb to the late 2010s). Notes on the research overall: An earlier analysis of several hundred of the donors reported 250 to 300 Gb of sequence data and 120 million or so unique TCR beta sequences from 190 million or so T cells. An early release that covered several hundred HLA-typed donors contained approximately 290 gigabases of sequencing data and roughly 84 million unique TCR sequences. Among the approximately 420 genotyped donors, around 81% belonged to the genetic ancestry cluster associated with self-reported Caucasian donors. The aim of the study was to test whether cataloging public T cell receptors could identify signatures of past pathogen exposure. The study profiled the T cell repertoires of hundreds of subjects by immunosequencing and related them to cytomegalovirus serostatus. In addition to the first cohort of hundreds of subjects, a separate validation cohort of about 120 different subjects was used. High-throughput TCR immunosequencing, statistical association of individual TCRs with disease status, and machine learning were combined to predict cytomegalovirus infection status. A later analysis re-examined previously published TCR beta repertoires from over 500 donors and added high-resolution HLA genotyping to investigate patterns of TCR occurrence. In the later analysis, no new phenotypic data were used to find candidate immune exposures; instead, reliance was placed on TCR beta sequences and their occurrence across donors. To decide whether each TCR beta V gene segment behaved as functional or pseudogenic, an earlier analysis of several hundred of the donors relied on high-throughput TCR beta sequencing. Alongside the repertoire data, information on donor age, sex, ethnicity and CMV serostatus was compiled. Genome-wide SNP genotypes for about 65% of the 666 donors were used in a later genetic analysis, which treated that subset as a discovery cohort. Every discovery cohort repertoire had been produced on one sequencing platform. Class I and class II HLA loci were covered by the typing at four-digit resolution. Typing coverage varied by locus: 629-630 donors for A, B, C, DRB1 and DQB1; roughly 560 for DQA1; about 600 for DPA1; roughly 470 for DPB1. Because of strong linkage in the cohort, roughly five DR-DQ haplotypes were treated as single units for association and clustering. On average, roughly 240,000 unique TCR beta nucleotide sequences were sequenced per donor among several hundred genotyped donors of the cohort, with about 17% of those sequences being non-productive.

In total, roughly 670 healthy bone marrow donors made up the cohort. All cohort members were sampled while nominally healthy, although unrecorded immune exposures were likely present. CMV serostatus was positive for 250 to 300 and negative for about 55% of the roughly 670 cohort members, and was not recorded for this donor. A peripheral blood sample was provided by each donor, and peripheral blood mononuclear cells were used for TCR beta sequencing. The Qiagen DNeasy Blood Extraction Kit was used to extract genomic DNA from the blood cell samples. The CDR3 goes from the cysteine to the phenylalanine over 13 residues. The sequence is cut down to CDR3 DNA, 39 bases in frame from base 1. Between the V and J ends, shortened by 0 bases and 2 bases respectively, the junction contains 7 bases. CDR1 and CDR2 (SQVTM, ANQGSEA) derive from the germline V gene. Comments on this clone: What this receptor recognizes is not known. Base qualities are not recorded, but no much larger clone differs from it by a single base.

Study-level results and caveats: CMV serostatus was the only immune exposure information available for the cohort. The classifier was reported to diagnose cytomegalovirus status with high specificity and sensitivity in both the original and validation cohorts. Broadly in line with IMGT annotations, most TCR beta V segments showed up in productive rearrangements about 90% or about 30% of the time in an earlier analysis of 450 to 750 of the donors. In a later analysis, most CMV-associated TCR beta chains were found to appear HLA-restricted, with HLA associations seemingly driven largely by CMV exposure. A later genetic analysis reported fewer N-insertions in productive TCRs among donors in an Asian-associated ancestry cluster than the roughly 620-donor mean. Compared with equally common non-associated chains, HLA-associated TCR beta chains in a later analysis were more clonally expanded and had lower generation probabilities. Assigning TCR associations to individual alleles was difficult when HLA alleles, especially DR and DQ, strongly co-occurred. Across donors, most TCR sequences were observed very rarely, whereas some public TCRs were present in many individuals. Linkage disequilibrium might explain the correlated functional status among segregating V segments, but an unknown experimental factor could not be excluded. Specific HLA alleles were associated with 18,000 or so TCR beta sequences at a false discovery rate of 0.05 in a later analysis. The study listed 170 or so TCR beta chains as associated with cytomegalovirus. Because counts were too low, roughly 18 rarely observed V segments, including chromosome 9 orphons, were left out of the earlier analysis of approximately 500 of the donors. A later analysis found that TCR association rates varied across HLA loci, with DRB1 alleles showing the most associated TCRs and HLA-C alleles the fewest. Because some donors lacked HLA typing at each locus, the association tests relied only on the typed subset. An association between a missense DCLRE1C variant and V-gene and J-gene trimming of TCR beta chains was found in a later genetic analysis and replicated in an independent cohort. Only TCR beta chains were sequenced in this cohort, and the absence of alpha or paired-chain data limited detectable features. A cluster of highly shared sequence variants was judged likely to represent a technical artifact of the sequencing pipeline. The presence/absence analyses assumed that sequencing depth was roughly uniform across donors, and that assumption may not be true. The 87-base-pair reads could not distinguish some IMGT-functional V segments, including TRBV6-2 and TRBV6-3, so those segments were excluded. According to the authors, the approach could potentially be generalized to other disease states and immunological phenotypes. Several of the top co-occurrence clusters appeared to be linked to parvovirus B19, influenza, CMV and Epstein-Barr virus, according to a later analysis. In vitro tests confirmed that a few of the cytomegalovirus-associated TCR beta chains recognize cytomegalovirus antigens. A further reported finding was that TCR beta sequences accurately predicted the HLA-A and HLA-B alleles for most subjects in the first cohort.

The receptor library was made with the immunoSEQ multiplex PCR assay. The multiplex PCR relied on a mix of 60 forward primers for TCR Vbeta segments and 13 reverse primers for TCR Jbeta segments. Amplification of the CDR3 region of rearranged TCR beta genes was performed with a multiplex PCR assay on genomic DNA. Amplified TCR beta libraries were sequenced as 87-base-pair reads on the Illumina HiSeq System. In the original analysis: In a later analysis, some 80 million unique TCR beta chains were counted across the 500 to 700 repertoires, and some 10 million of these chains were shared by at least two donors. Raw reads were error-corrected and collapsed into unique sequences with a nearest-neighbor algorithm that merged closely related sequences to remove PCR and sequencing errors. To assign V, D and J gene segments, CDR3 sequences were aligned to IMGT reference sequences. For a sequence to be retained, a match of at least six nucleotides was required to both a V gene segment and a J gene segment. Rearrangements were called productive when the CDR3 lacked stop codons and stayed in frame with V and J; all others were non-productive. Following IMGT convention, CDR3 was defined as the stretch from the second conserved V-encoded cysteine to the conserved J-encoded phenylalanine. In an earlier analysis of around 570 of the donors, sequences lacking an unambiguous match to a single V gene segment were excluded. In an earlier analysis of around 600 of the donors, V segments were called functional above 56.7% productive rearrangements and were called segregating when the between-donor standard deviation exceeded 5%. A statistical classification framework was built to diagnose cytomegalovirus status from the catalog of TCR beta chain sequences. In a later analysis, V and J genes were assigned by comparing TCR nucleotide sequences against IMGT/GENE-DB human TR gene sequences. The TCRdist pipeline was used in a later analysis to assign CDR3 sequences and most-parsimonious VDJ recombination scenarios. In a later analysis, each TCR beta chain was defined by its CDR3 amino acid sequence together with its V-gene family, and reads without a unique V-gene family were excluded. To address suspected cross-contamination and a sequencing artifact, a later analysis removed 450 to 700 highly shared, low-generation-probability nucleotide sequences. For each public chain, a later analysis derived a clonal expansion index from normalized ranks of inferred template counts within each repertoire. Generation probabilities in a later analysis came from a VDJ recombination model fitted to out-of-frame rearrangements, and those results were checked against IGoR. A later analysis scored TCR-TCR, TCR-HLA and TCR-CMV co-occurrence with hypergeometric tests, applying a repertoire-size bias correction to TCR pairs. To estimate false discovery rates, a later analysis permuted the HLA or CMV assignments 20 times. In a later analysis, co-occurring TCRs were grouped with DBSCAN, and TCRdist sequence similarity was added when clustering was performed within HLA-allele-positive subsets. For co-occurrence clustering, repertoires with fewer than 30,000 or more than 120,000 public chains were excluded, along with five repertoires with anomalous nucleotide sharing. This is the immuneACCESS table as TCRdb keeps it, with only in-frame sequences that have V and J called. A part of the clones is gone; compared with another copy, unresolved V genes explain less than half, and the rest is unexplained. V, J and clone size derive from that table, while D and trimming were established from the DNA sequence. For this sample the table gives around 150,000 clones, of which approximately 60% were detected only once. Clones ranked in the top ten supply about 1.5% of the sample.

The chain links TRBV29-1 with TRBJ1-1; the D gene identity is not certain. This clonotype was obtained from a human donor in good health. The specimen was PBMCs. The CDR3 reads as follows: CSVEEAVNTEAFF. The DNA sequence is TGCAGCGTTGAAGAAGCGGTTAACACTGAAGCTTTCTTT.